This T cell receptor (beta chain) was obtained from a study of shared clonotypes between healthy human individuals. A note on this clone: Its antigen is not known.

V was pared by 4 bases and J by 0 bases, with 11 bases between. Germline lookup yields CDR1 MDHEN and CDR2 SYDVKM. There are 15 residues in the CDR3. Study-wide results and limits: Memory subsets generally showed smaller estimated richness than naive subsets did. The sampled material consisted only of blood, and tissue repertoires are likely to differ.

Assay runs were performed at deep level. Profiled with immunoSEQ multiplex PCR; TCRdb holds only in-frame clones, not every one. The data hold a few hundred thousand clones, with more than 95% observed a single time. Sequencing used naive CD4+ T cells sorted from blood. Subset denoted: CD45RA+ positively selected. The clonotype originates from a woman aged 25-40 years in good health. This chain uses TRBV28 with TRBJ2-3; a possible D gene is TRBD1 (6 bases). This CDR3 is CASSYRDRSTDTQYF. CDR3 sequence (DNA): TGTGCCAGCAGTTACAGGGATCGAAGCACAGATACGCAGTATTTT.